This T cell receptor (beta chain) came from a study of T cell responses to AZD1222 COVID-19 vaccine. Sequenced by immunoSEQ multiplex PCR; TCRdb stores in-frame clones only, minus some. The sample shows 100,000 to 150,000 clones, around nine tenths of them seen only once. V lost 8 bases and J lost 7, with 15 bases in between. The CDR3 has 13 residues. General study findings and limits: Clonal diversity may have been underestimated in mostly white British donors. Among vaccine-associated CD4 TCRs, coverage spanned spike, with dominance at 160-218 and 743-854.

On this clone: Its cognate antigen is unknown.

This receptor was identified in an adult who received the AZD1222 COVID-19 vaccine. V and J are TRBV12-3 or TRBV12-4 and TRBJ2-1; perhaps D is TRBD1 or TRBD2 (5 bases each). The sample in question was peripheral blood, obtained 28 days after the second AZD1222 dose. CDR3 residues: CASGPGTRNEQFF. Here the CDR3 DNA reads TGTGCCAGCGGTCCCGGGACGCGGAATGAGCAGTTCTTC.